This passage covers 27 T cell receptor beta chains from one sample sequenced in a study of blood T cell repertoires in COVID-19. The repertoire was sequenced with immunoSEQ multiplex PCR; TCRdb's copy has only in-frame clones and lacks some. The table lists 95,000 to 150,000 clones, approximately 82% of them singletons. The sample taken for sequencing was peripheral blood. The receptors here all came from a woman in her 50s with acute or convalescent COVID-19.

The chain employs TRBV3-1 (or the pseudogene TRBV3-2) and TRBJ1-2; D not certain. The CDR3 has 13 residues. V lost 2 bases, J lost 5 bases, and 9 bases lay in between. Germline V gene sequence: CDR1 LGHDT, CDR2 YNNKEL (reference sequence). The DNA for the CDR3 is TGTGCCAGCAGCCAAAGCTACAGTTATGGCTACACCTTC. Its translation is CASSQSYSYGYTF.

V usage is TRBV6-1 and J usage is TRBJ1-6; 8 positions match TRBD1. In germline, CDR1 is MNHNS, CDR2 SASEGT. The CDR3 length is 16 residues. Losses at the gene ends were 4 bases for V and 6 bases for J; bases not matched to a gene: 8. The CDR3 sequence is CASSGQGAWVNSPLHF. In DNA form, the CDR3 reads TGTGCCAGCAGTGGGCAGGGGGCTTGGGTTAATTCACCCCTCCACTTT.

V and J are TRBV7-8 and TRBJ1-5; D may be TRBD1 (6 bases). Trimming left V 5 bases short and J 6 bases short, with 11 bases between. The CDR3 length is 13 residues. Looked up from germline, CDR1 is SGHVS and CDR2 is FQNEAQ. CDR3: CASSRGGPQPQHF. As DNA, the CDR3 is TGTGCCAGCAGCCGAGGGGGGCCTCAGCCCCAGCATTTT.

The rearrangement joins TRBV21-1 to TRBJ1-4. TRBV21-1 is annotated as a pseudogene. This CDR3 contains 17 residues. CDR3 loop: CASSKVSTTATNEKLFF. In DNA form, the CDR3 reads TGTGCCAGCAGCAAAGTGTCGACGACTGCAACTAATGAAAAACTGTTTTTT.

This rearrangement joins TRBV28 to TRBJ2-7; the match to TRBD1 covers 7 bases. CDR1 MDHEN and CDR2 SYDVKM come from the germline V gene. Trimming took 8 bases from V and 5 from J; bases not matched to a gene: 9. The CDR3 extends over 13 amino acids. The DNA of the CDR3 is TGTGCCAGCTTACAGACAGGGCCCCACGAGCAGTACTTC. Residues: CASLQTGPHEQYF.

This chain uses TRBV14 with TRBJ1-2; 7 bases map to TRBD1. The CDR3 extends over 14 amino acids. Germline CDR1 reads SGHDN; CDR2 reads FVKESK. The V and J ends lost 1 base and 2 bases, in that order; junction bases with no gene match: 1. The CDR3 loop reads CASSQGQGNYGYTF. CDR3 coding DNA: TGTGCCAGCAGCCAAGGACAGGGAAACTATGGCTACACCTTC.

V and J are TRBV7-2 and TRBJ1-5, with D uncertain. The CDR3 covers 13 residues. Trimming stripped 5 bases from V and 4 bases from J, with 9 bases between. Germline CDR1 and CDR2: SGHTA and FQGNSA. CDR3 DNA sequence: TGTGCCAGCAGCGTCGCAGTGAATCAGCCCCAGCATTTT. This codes for CASSVAVNQPQHF.

V usage is TRBV11-2 and J usage is TRBJ1-2, with TRBD1 matching 9 bases. J gave up 7 bases and V 4 bases, and 7 bases lay outside the gene matches. This CDR3 region has 14 residues. Germline values: CDR1 SGHAT, CDR2 FQNNGV. The CDR3 loop reads CASSSGTGTSGYTF. CDR3 bases: TGTGCCAGCAGCTCCGGGACAGGGACTTCTGGCTACACCTTC.

The V call is TRBV25-1, the J call TRBJ1-2; perhaps TRBD1 as D (6 bases). Looked up from germline, CDR1 is MGHDK and CDR2 is SYGVNS. The CDR3 extends over 15 amino acids. The V and J ends lost 3 bases and 6 bases respectively, with 17 bases between them. CDR3 DNA sequence: TGTGCCAGCAGTGACCCCGCGACAGGATATGATGGCTACACCTTC. As protein: CASSDPATGYDGYTF.

This chain links TRBV7-9 with TRBJ2-7; TRBD2 aligns across 8 bases. The CDR3 sequence is 15 residues long. Germline V gives CDR1 SEHNR, CDR2 FQNEAQ (reference sequence). With 1 base clipped from V and 3 bases from J, the junction kept 5 bases outside the gene matches. The CDR3 bases are TGTGCCAGCAGCTTAGTGCGGGGGGCCAACTACGAGCAGTACTTC. Protein: CASSLVRGANYEQYF. The whole variable domain, remainder taken from reference TRBV7-9 and TRBJ2-7, is DTGVSQNPRHKITKRGQNVTFRCDPISEHNRLYWYRQTLGQGPEFLTYFQNEAQLEKSRLLSDRFSAERPKGSFSTLEIQRTEQGDSAMYLCASSLVRGANYEQYFGPGTRLTVT.

Details on this clone: Other DNA sequences in the same sample also yield this CDR3. V gene TRBV7-9 combines with J gene TRBJ1-2; no clear D. The germline gives CDR1 SEHNR, CDR2 FQNEAQ (reference sequence). The CDR3 runs 14 residues. V was pared by 5 bases and J by 5 bases, with 15 bases between. CDR3 nucleotides: TGTGCCAGCAGCCCAAGCGGAGGGTGGTATGGCTACACCTTC. The encoded protein is CASSPSGGWYGYTF.

The chain combines TRBV4-2 with TRBJ2-2; TRBD1 aligns across 9 bases. The J segment lost 3 bases and the V segment lost 1 base, leaving 3 bases of the junction unmatched. CDR1 and CDR2 from the germline V gene are LGHNA and YNFKEQ. The CDR3 contains 16 residues. This CDR3 reads CASSQGGTGYTGELFF. The DNA for the CDR3 is TGTGCCAGCAGCCAAGGGGGGACAGGGTACACCGGGGAGCTGTTTTTT.

In its sample, this clone was seen many times. The genes are TRBV7-2 and TRBJ2-7; D is perhaps TRBD2 (6 bases). In germline, CDR1 is SGHTA, CDR2 FQGNSA. This CDR3 spans 13 amino acids. V lost 6 bases, J lost 0 bases, and 9 bases lay in between. In DNA form, the CDR3 reads TGTGCCAGCAGAAGGGACTTCTCCTACGAGCAGTACTTC. Translating it yields CASRRDFSYEQYF.

V usage is TRBV5-1 and J usage is TRBJ2-7; D remains unclear. V lost 5 bases and J lost 6, with 12 bases in between. This CDR3 region has 12 residues. CDR1 and CDR2 (germline): SGHRS, YFSETQ. For the CDR3, the DNA is TGCGCCAGCAGTTTCACCGAGGCCGAGCAGTACTTC. Its protein product is CASSFTEAEQYF.

This chain uses TRBV28 with TRBJ2-3, with D maybe TRBD2 (6 bases). Trimming removed 4 bases at V and 2 bases at J, with 16 bases between. CDR1 and CDR2 from the germline V gene are MDHEN and SYDVKM. This CDR3 is built from 16 residues. CDR3 bases: TGTGCCAGCAGTTCTCCGGAGGGGCGACCCACAGATACGCAGTATTTT. Its translation: CASSSPEGRPTDTQYF.

The genes are TRBV2 and TRBJ1-1; D is ambiguous. V was shortened by 6 bases and J by 4 bases, with 15 bases between the two germline ends. Germline CDR1 SNHLY, CDR2 FYNNEI. The CDR3 contains 14 residues. Here the CDR3 reads CASRPSSGGTEAFF. The CDR3, as DNA: TGTGCCAGCAGGCCCTCGTCGGGTGGCACTGAAGCTTTCTTT.

CDR3 in DNA: TGCGCCAGCAGCTCGGGACAGGGACTTACCTATGGCTACACCTTC. Protein: CASSSGQGLTYGYTF. The chain has TRBV5-1 and TRBJ1-2; 9 bases are shared with TRBD1. CDR1 SGHRS and CDR2 YFSETQ come from the germline V gene. The CDR3 sequence is 15 residues long. With V trimmed by 3 bases and J by 4 bases, 7 bases remained unmatched. Supplemented by reference TRBV5-1 and TRBJ1-2, the full variable domain reads KAGVTQTPRYLIKTRGQQVTLSCSPISGHRSVSWYQQTPGQGLQFLFEYFSETQRNKGNFPGRFSGRQFSNSRSEMNVSTLELGDSALYLCASSSGQGLTYGYTFGSGTRLTVV.

The CDR3 DNA is TGTGCCTGGAGTCGCGTGAATTTCAATCAGCCCCAGCATTTT. It specifies CAWSRVNFNQPQHF. The rearrangement uses TRBV30 and TRBJ1-5; D is undetermined. CDR3 length: 14 amino acids. V dropped 2 bases and J dropped 3 bases, with 11 bases sitting between them. Germline-derived CDR1 and CDR2 are GTSNPN and SVGIG (reference sequence).

V is TRBV18 and J is TRBJ2-3; D gene ambiguous. This CDR3 contains 15 residues. Trimming shortened V by 6 bases and J by 0 bases, and 13 bases separated the two germline ends. CDR1 is KGHSH and CDR2 is LQKENI in the germline V gene. CDR3 amino acids: CASSRLPPSTDTQYF. Written as DNA, the CDR3 is TGTGCCAGCTCCCGACTGCCACCAAGCACAGATACGCAGTATTTT.

The chain recombines TRBV2 with TRBJ1-5; no clear D gene. Trimming cost V 6 bases and J 5 bases, with 5 bases left between them. The CDR3 consists of 11 residues. The germline CDR1 and CDR2 sequences are SNHLY and FYNNEI. CDR3 residues: CASSGDQPQHF. The CDR3 nucleotides read TGTGCCAGCAGCGGGGATCAGCCCCAGCATTTT.

The chain combines TRBV19 with TRBJ1-1, with TRBD1 matching over 11 bases. The germline V gene encodes CDR1 LNHDA and CDR2 SQIVND (reference sequence). The CDR3 spans 16 residues. Trimming cost V 6 bases and J 1 base; bases outside gene matches: 7. The CDR3 DNA follows: TGTGCCAGTAGATCGACTGGGACAGGGGGGAACACTGAAGCTTTCTTT. Translating it yields CASRSTGTGGNTEAFF.

The V and J genes are TRBV7-9 and TRBJ1-1; tentative D call: TRBD1 (6 bases). The germline V gene has CDR1 SEHNR and CDR2 FQNEAQ (reference sequence). The CDR3 has 12 amino acids. V was shortened by 5 bases and J by 7 bases, with 11 bases between the two germline ends. CDR3 nucleotides: TGTGCCAGCAGCCAAGGACAGAATGAAGCTTTCTTT. This sequence encodes CASSQGQNEAFF.

The V and J genes are TRBV5-1 and TRBJ1-5; 7 bases are shared with TRBD1. Germline trimming cut 1 base from V and 3 bases from J; bases unmatched to any gene: 16. The CDR3 sequence is 19 residues long. Germline assignment: CDR1 SGHRS and CDR2 YFSETQ. CDR3: CASSLLSGQYHRPNQPQHF. In nucleotides, the CDR3 is TGCGCCAGCAGCTTGCTTTCGGGACAGTACCATCGTCCCAATCAGCCCCAGCATTTT. Full variable domain (rest looked up from reference TRBV5-1 and TRBJ1-5): KAGVTQTPRYLIKTRGQQVTLSCSPISGHRSVSWYQQTPGQGLQFLFEYFSETQRNKGNFPGRFSGRQFSNSRSEMNVSTLELGDSALYLCASSLLSGQYHRPNQPQHFGDGTRLSIL.

The gene calls are TRBV6-5 and TRBJ2-1, with D maybe TRBD2 (6 bases). Germline CDR1 reads MNHEY; CDR2 reads SVGAGI. The CDR3 is made up of 14 amino acids. The V end was cut by 8 bases, the J end by 1 base, with 12 bases between. The CDR3 sequence: CASASAGSYNEQFF. Written as DNA, the CDR3 is TGTGCCAGCGCAAGTGCGGGATCCTACAATGAGCAGTTCTTC.

The chain has TRBV19 and TRBJ2-7, with 8 bases fitting TRBD2. V trimming: 6 bases; J trimming: 5 bases; junction bases outside the gene matches: 15. The CDR3 contains 16 residues. Germline CDR1 is LNHDA and CDR2 is SQIVND (reference sequence). The CDR3 loop is CASRDQKSGTSHEQYF. CDR3 in DNA: TGTGCCAGTAGAGACCAAAAATCCGGGACTAGTCACGAGCAGTACTTC.

V usage is TRBV7-8 and J usage is TRBJ1-2; TRBD1 agrees at 9 bases. In germline, CDR1 is SGHVS, CDR2 FQNEAQ. The CDR3 runs to 14 residues. The V and J ends lost 5 bases and 3 bases, in that order; junction bases with no gene match: 4. The CDR3 region is CASSKDRGHYGYTF. The DNA for the CDR3 is TGTGCCAGCAGCAAGGACAGGGGACACTATGGCTACACCTTC.

This clone was seen once. The rearrangement links TRBV30 to TRBJ1-4; D is unresolved. This CDR3 comprises 13 residues. V lost 0 bases and J lost 6, with 8 bases in between. CDR1 GTSNPN and CDR2 SVGIG come from the germline V gene (reference sequence). The chain's CDR3 is CAWSVTVYEKLFF. The CDR3 region has the DNA TGTGCCTGGAGTGTTACAGTTTATGAAAAACTGTTTTTT.